This TCR beta chain was sequenced in a study of CD8 T cells in Susac syndrome. Reverse transcription of roughly 0.45 to 1 ug RNA was performed with random hexamers. The amplification used immunoSEQ multiplex PCR on TCR beta CDR3; it spanned 54 Vbeta and 13 Jbeta. MiXCR, run by TCRdb on the immunoSEQ multiplex PCR reads, gives a single entry per CDR3 protein. The data show some 120,000 distinct CDR3 sequences, approximately 94% seen once. Germline V gene lookup returns CDR1 DFQATT and CDR2 SNEGSKA (reference sequence). CDR3 length: 15 amino acids. V lost 4 bases and J lost 5; bases outside the gene matches: 9. This clonotype was seen just once.

The V and J genes are TRBV20-1 and TRBJ2-3; 10 nucleotides match TRBD2. This clonotype was obtained from a human donor with multiple sclerosis. The sample taken for sequencing was CD4+ T cells from PBMCs. CDR3: CSAIGSGRAGDTQYF. The DNA for the CDR3 is TGCAGTGCTATCGGGAGCGGGAGGGCGGGAGATACGCAGTATTTT.